The clone carrying this TCR beta chain showed up many times. The antigen is unknown. Quantitative 5'-RACE with molecular barcodes was used to make the TCR beta libraries. TCRdb re-derived calls from the 5' RACE reads in MiXCR, one entry per CDR3 protein. This table has 30,000 to 45,000 distinct CDR3 sequences, approximately 3% appearing once. This sample was included in a study of CD8 T cells in ankylosing spondylitis. Study-wide results and caveats: Made up of eight highly homologous variants, a TCR beta motif appeared characteristic of ankylosing spondylitis blood.

The junction had 7 bases not matched to a gene; V was cut back by 3 bases and J by 0 bases. CDR1 is SGDLS and CDR2 is YYNGEE in the germline V gene. The length of the CDR3 is 17 residues. The V call is TRBV9, the J call TRBJ2-3; 10 nucleotides agree with TRBD1. Sequenced: blood, either unsorted or a sorted T cell fraction (not recorded which). The TCR comes from a male donor with ankylosing spondylitis or in good health (not recorded which). CDR3 amino acids: CASSARDRGSSTDTQYF. In nucleotides, the CDR3 is TGTGCCAGCAGCGCCCGGGACAGGGGATCTAGCACAGATACGCAGTATTTT.